Listed below are T cell receptor beta chains from one sample, sequenced in a study of post-analysis software for immune sequencing data. TCRdb re-derived calls from the PCR reads in MiXCR, one entry per CDR3 protein. The data hold fewer than 850,000 distinct CDR3 sequences, with about 32% observed a single time. The material sequenced was blood. These receptors originate from a girl aged 5-17 years with multiple sclerosis. CDR3s include the opening cysteine and the closing phenylalanine or tryptophan. The D gene is left open where the match is weak. Clone size is shown for a subset of rows, as once, few, many or a class of expanded clone.

d_call	v_call	j_call	clone_size	cdr3_aa	cdr3_nt
NA	TRBV6-4	TRBJ2-2	NA	CASSDRSGELFF	TGTGCCAGCAGTGACCGGAGCGGGGAGCTGTTTTTT
NA	TRBV7-9	TRBJ2-3	few	CASSRTDSTDTQYF	TGTGCCAGCAGCCGGACGGACAGCACAGATACGCAGTATTTT
NA	TRBV6-5	TRBJ2-1	few	CASSYSGQVDNEQFF	TGTGCCAGCAGTTACTCTGGACAAGTAGACAATGAGCAGTTCTTC
NA	TRBV9	TRBJ2-5	NA	CASSVAAGEGIEETQYF	TGTGCCAGCAGCGTAGCGGCAGGGGAGGGGATAGAAGAGACCCAGTACTTC
NA	TRBV29-1	TRBJ1-1	few	CSTAGVVTEAFF	TGCAGCACCGCCGGGGTGGTAACTGAAGCTTTCTTT
TRBD2	TRBV28	TRBJ2-3	few	CASIPGLAGNADTQYF	TGTGCCAGCATCCCGGGACTAGCGGGGAACGCAGATACGCAGTATTTT
NA	TRBV29-1	TRBJ2-7	few	CSVGINEQYF	TGCAGCGTTGGGATCAACGAGCAGTACTTC
TRBD2	TRBV7-2	TRBJ2-4	few	CASSSGLAGVNIQYF	TGTGCCAGCAGCTCGGGACTAGCGGGAGTGAACATTCAGTACTTC
TRBD1	TRBV2	TRBJ2-7	NA	CASLGQARGEQYF	TGTGCCAGCCTTGGACAGGCTCGAGGGGAGCAGTACTTC
NA	TRBV6-5	TRBJ2-5	NA	CASGYFGTSPGETQYF	TGTGCCAGCGGTTACTTCGGTACTTCACCGGGAGAGACCCAGTACTTC
NA	TRBV7-2	TRBJ2-7	few	CASSLGGATSYEQYF	TGTGCCAGCAGCTTAGGCGGAGCGACTTCCTACGAGCAGTACTTC
NA	TRBV4-3	TRBJ2-5	NA	CASSQDWGGRETQYF	TGCGCCAGCAGCCAAGACTGGGGTGGGCGGGAGACCCAGTACTTC
NA	TRBV28	TRBJ1-2	NA	CASSPNGLPYGYTF	TGTGCCAGCAGTCCGAACGGACTCCCGTATGGCTACACCTTC
NA	TRBV3-1	TRBJ2-7	NA	CASSQPKGGLTEQYF	TGTGCCAGCAGCCAACCCAAGGGGGGCCTCACCGAGCAGTACTTC
TRBD2	TRBV7-2	TRBJ2-1	NA	CASSLSPAGGVNEQFF	TGTGCCAGCAGCTTATCTCCAGCGGGAGGTGTCAATGAGCAGTTCTTC
TRBD1	TRBV25-1	TRBJ1-1	NA	CASSANPDRVAEAFF	TGTGCCAGCAGTGCCAACCCGGACAGGGTAGCTGAAGCTTTCTTT
TRBD2	TRBV4-3	TRBJ2-1	NA	CAISQDRGTSGRLEQFF	TGCGCCATCAGCCAAGACAGGGGGACTAGCGGGAGACTAGAGCAGTTCTTC
NA	TRBV7-2	TRBJ2-5	NA	CASSRGGVQETQYF	TGTGCCAGCAGCAGAGGGGGGGTCCAAGAGACCCAGTACTTC
NA	TRBV6-2/TRBV6-3	TRBJ1-2	NA	CASSRSENYGYTF	TGTGCCAGCAGCCGTTCGGAAAACTATGGCTACACCTTC
NA	TRBV29-1	TRBJ2-1	NA	CSVISHEQFF	TGCAGCGTCATTTCCCATGAGCAGTTCTTC
TRBD1	TRBV27	TRBJ1-2	NA	CASRASGRTGDFYGYTF	TGTGCCAGCAGGGCCTCGGGTCGGACAGGGGATTTCTATGGCTACACCTTC
TRBD2	TRBV20-1	TRBJ2-1	NA	CSASGEGGIYEQFF	TGCAGTGCTAGTGGGGAGGGTGGGATTTATGAGCAGTTCTTC
NA	TRBV4-2	TRBJ2-5	NA	CASSPRLRQEETQYF	TGTGCCAGCAGCCCACGTTTAAGGCAGGAAGAGACCCAGTACTTC
TRBD1	TRBV20-1	TRBJ2-1	NA	CSARNYRDRGRGETQFF	TGCAGTGCCCGAAATTACCGGGACAGAGGCCGTGGGGAGACCCAGTTCTTC
NA	TRBV11-1	TRBJ1-1	few	CASSSDVQVDTEAFF	TGTGCCAGCAGCTCAGATGTACAGGTGGACACTGAAGCTTTCTTT
NA	TRBV12-3/TRBV12-4	TRBJ2-1	NA	CASSLWQASNEQFF	TGTGCCAGCAGTTTGTGGCAGGCCTCCAATGAGCAGTTCTTC
TRBD2	TRBV7-2	TRBJ2-5	few	CASSLPGGPQETQYF	TGTGCCAGCAGCTTACCGGGAGGGCCCCAAGAGACCCAGTACTTC
TRBD1	TRBV5-1	TRBJ2-5	few	CASSLGTGKEQETQYF	TGCGCCAGCAGCTTGGGGACAGGGAAGGAGCAAGAGACCCAGTACTTC
NA	TRBV12-3/TRBV12-4	TRBJ2-1	few	CASRGDPGSYNEQFF	TGTGCCAGCAGGGGAGATCCGGGGTCCTACAATGAGCAGTTCTTC
TRBD1	TRBV20-1	TRBJ2-4	NA	CSARNRDADRGLIQYF	TGCAGTGCTAGAAACCGAGACGCGGACAGGGGGCTCATTCAGTACTTC
TRBD2	TRBV7-9	TRBJ2-1	few	CASSVDTSGTYNEQFF	TGTGCCAGCAGCGTCGACACTAGCGGAACCTACAATGAGCAGTTCTTC
NA	TRBV6-6	TRBJ1-2	NA	CASSAIGGHYGYTF	TGTGCCAGCAGTGCGATAGGGGGGCACTATGGCTACACCTTC
NA	TRBV13	TRBJ1-1	NA	CASSLQTYTEAFF	TGTGCCAGCAGCTTACAGACATACACTGAAGCTTTCTTT
NA	TRBV4-1	TRBJ2-7	NA	CASSQVASRMGEQYF	TGCGCCAGCAGCCAAGTCGCCAGCCGAATGGGCGAGCAGTACTTC